Following are 13 T cell receptor beta chains from one sample sequenced in a study of OX40 agonist ivuxolimab in advanced cancers. Library preparation was by the immunoSEQ multiplex PCR assay. TCRdb mirrors the immuneACCESS table, restricted to in-frame sequences. Some clones are absent from its copies; in checked studies, under half trace to an unresolved V gene, and the reason for the others is unknown. The sample has 95,000 to 100,000 clones on record, under 85% of them singletons. The ten top clones hold 5.8% of the sample. This specimen was CD4+ or CD8+ T cells sorted from blood, taken in a trial of the OX40 agonist ivuxolimab. Receptor source: an adult with an advanced solid tumor such as melanoma, head and neck, liver or kidney cancer.

The rearrangement uses TRBV20-1 and TRBJ1-1, with unresolved D. V was cut by 3 bases and J by 8 bases, with 10 bases left in between. The germline gives CDR1 DFQATT, CDR2 SNEGSKA (reference sequence). This CDR3 has 11 residues. The CDR3 loop is CSASRLREAFF. DNA of the CDR3: TGCAGTGCTAGCAGGCTTAGGGAAGCTTTCTTT.

The CDR3 loop reads CASSFLPSGGRENIQYF. CDR3 DNA: TGTGCCAGCAGCTTCTTGCCTAGCGGGGGCAGGGAAAACATTCAGTACTTC. The J gene is TRBJ2-4, the V gene TRBV7-2; 10 bases map to TRBD2. The CDR3 is 17 amino acids. Looked up from germline, CDR1 is SGHTA and CDR2 is FQGNSA. The ends lost 3 bases at V and 5 bases at J; junction bases unmatched: 10.

The CDR3: CASSPGLPSTDTQYF. Here the CDR3 DNA reads TGTGCCAGCAGCCCCGGACTACCAAGCACAGATACGCAGTATTTT. The rearrangement uses TRBV2 and TRBJ2-3; possible D gene TRBD2, 6 bases. The germline V gene has CDR1 SNHLY and CDR2 FYNNEI. This CDR3 is 15 amino acids long. Trimming shortened V by 6 bases and J by 0 bases, and 13 bases separated the two germline ends. Together with reference TRBV2 and TRBJ2-3, the CDR3 gives the full variable domain: EPEVTQTPSHQVTQMGQEVILRCVPISNHLYFYWYRQILGQKVEFLVSFYNNEISEKSEIFDDQFSVERPDGSNFTLKIRSTKLEDSAMYFCASSPGLPSTDTQYFGPGTRLTVL.

The rearrangement joins TRBV7-2 to TRBJ1-1, with TRBD1 as a possible D gene (6 bases). From germline, CDR1 is SGHTA and CDR2 FQGNSA. This CDR3 is built from 18 residues. V lost 4 bases to trimming and J lost 1 base, with 22 bases between them. This CDR3 reads CASSSGHLRVRGNTEAFF. The CDR3 DNA sequence: TGTGCCAGCAGCTCGGGACACCTCAGGGTTCGCGGGAACACTGAAGCTTTCTTT.

J is TRBJ2-7 and V is TRBV10-3, with D unresolved. Germline V gene data show CDR1 as ENHRY and CDR2 as SYGVKD. V was clipped by 3 bases and J by 5 bases, with 8 bases between them. The CDR3 covers 12 residues. The chain's CDR3 is CAISDKQDEQYF. The DNA for the CDR3 is TGTGCCATCAGTGATAAACAAGACGAGCAGTACTTC.

This sequence joins TRBV2 and TRBJ2-7; D is perhaps TRBD1 (6 bases). This CDR3 is 16 amino acids long. Germline V gene lookup returns CDR1 SNHLY and CDR2 FYNNEI. V was shortened by 3 bases and J by 0 bases, with 15 bases between the two germline ends. The CDR3 DNA follows: TGTGCCAGCAGTGATCCTGACAGGTTAAGCTCCTACGAGCAGTACTTC. This sequence encodes CASSDPDRLSSYEQYF.

The chain couples TRBV9 to TRBJ2-7, with D possibly matching TRBD2 (5 bases). The V end was cut by 0 bases, the J end by 5 bases, with 18 bases between. Germline V lookup: CDR1 SGDLS, CDR2 YYNGEE. This CDR3 comprises 16 residues. This chain's CDR3 is CASSVASSGVGHEQYF. DNA for the CDR3: TGTGCCAGCAGCGTAGCTTCCAGCGGTGTTGGCCACGAGCAGTACTTC.

J is TRBJ2-7 and V is TRBV7-6, with D perhaps being TRBD1 or TRBD2 (5 bases each). CDR3 length equals 15 residues. Germline CDR1 SGHVS, CDR2 FNYEAQ. Trimming cost V 1 base and J 0 bases, with 10 bases left between them. Here the CDR3 reads CASSLGWDPSYEQYF. The CDR3 coding sequence is TGTGCCAGCAGCTTAGGATGGGACCCCTCCTACGAGCAGTACTTC.

The gene calls are TRBV11-2 and TRBJ1-2, with a possible D match to TRBD1 (6 bases). Trimming cost V 1 base and J 7 bases, with 10 bases left between them. The germline gives CDR1 SGHAT, CDR2 FQNNGV. There are 13 residues in the CDR3. The CDR3, as DNA: TGTGCCAGCAGCTTAGGGACAGCCGTTGGCTACACCTTC. Translating it yields CASSLGTAVGYTF.

This clone has just one count. The rearrangement uses TRBV12-5 and TRBJ2-7; TRBD2 agrees at 11 bases. Germline-derived CDR1 and CDR2 are LGHNT and FRNRAP. The CDR3 is 15 amino acids. V dropped 1 base and J dropped 3; count of bases not matched to a gene: 2. Written as DNA, the CDR3 is TGTGCTAGTGGTTTGGGACTAGCGGGAAGCTACGAGCAGTACTTC. Translating it yields CASGLGLAGSYEQYF.

This rearrangement joins TRBV27 to TRBJ1-1; perhaps TRBD1 as D (5 bases). Germline V lookup: CDR1 MNHEY, CDR2 SMNVEV (reference sequence). The CDR3 spans 15 residues. Trimming took 2 bases from V and 0 from J, leaving 10 bases between them. The CDR3 coding sequence is TGTGCCAGCAGTTTAAGGGGCCCAATGAACACTGAAGCTTTCTTT. This encodes CASSLRGPMNTEAFF.

V gene TRBV15 combines with J gene TRBJ1-1, with D tentatively TRBD1 (6 bases). Germline assignment: CDR1 LNHNV and CDR2 YYDKDF (reference sequence). V gave up 4 bases and J gave up 0 bases, with 15 bases separating them. The CDR3 length is 16 residues. Written as DNA, the CDR3 is TGTGCCACCAGCACCTTGGGGGGCCGGGTGAACACTGAAGCTTTCTTT. This translates into CATSTLGGRVNTEAFF.

The rearrangement uses TRBV7-2 and TRBJ2-1; 11 bases align to TRBD2. The CDR3 is made up of 15 amino acids. With 5 bases clipped from V and 4 bases from J, the junction kept 4 bases outside the gene matches. Germline CDR1 SGHTA, CDR2 FQGNSA. The CDR3 sequence: CASSPTSGIYNEQFF. DNA of the CDR3: TGTGCCAGCAGCCCGACTAGCGGGATTTACAATGAGCAGTTCTTC.